The rows below give T cell receptor beta chains drawn from one sample of a study of T cell responses to AZD1222 COVID-19 vaccine. Generated by immunoSEQ multiplex PCR, the TCRdb table keeps only in-frame clones and is missing some. Of some 100,000 clones detected, about 86% appear once; the ten largest clones hold about 16%. The material sequenced was peripheral blood, taken on day 0 of AZD1222 vaccination. Receptors originate from an adult in good health. Both conserved end residues are part of each CDR3. The D gene is left open where the match is weak. Clone size, where shown, is once, few, many, or a class for clones that have expanded.

.	TRBV19	.	TRBJ1-3	TGTGCCAGTAACGGGGTCCGGTCCTCTGGAAACACCATATATTTT	CASNGVRSSGNTIYF
.	TRBV3-1/TRBV3-2	.	TRBJ2-7	TGTGCCAGTCTTGGGAGGTACGAGCAGTACTTC	CASLGRYEQYF
.	TRBV6-6	.	TRBJ1-3	TGTGCCAGCAGCCCAGGGGACTCTGGAAACACCATATATTTT	CASSPGDSGNTIYF
.	TRBV9	.	TRBJ2-3	TGTGCCAGCAGCAGCTCTAGCACAGATACGCAGTATTTT	CASSSSSTDTQYF
.	TRBV30	TRBD1	TRBJ1-2	TGTGCCTGGGGACAGGGGAGCAGGAATGGCTACACCTTC	CAWGQGSRNGYTF
.	TRBV19	.	TRBJ2-4	TGTGCCAGTAGTGTCCGGGACATCCTAGCCAAAAACATTCAGTACTTC	CASSVRDILAKNIQYF
once	TRBV19	.	TRBJ2-3	TGTGCCAGTAGTATCCCCACTGGTGACTCCCGGAGCACAGATACGCAGTATTTT	CASSIPTGDSRSTDTQYF
once	TRBV18	TRBD1	TRBJ2-7	TGTGCCAGCTCACCTACCGGGACAGGCCAGGGTGTAAACGAGCAGTACTTC	CASSPTGTGQGVNEQYF
.	TRBV11-2	.	TRBJ2-1	TGTGCCAGCAGCCGCTCCTATTGGGGCTCCTACAATGAGCAGTTCTTC	CASSRSYWGSYNEQFF
.	TRBV6-5	TRBD1	TRBJ1-2	TGTGCCAGCAGTTACTCAGGGACAGGGATTAACTATGGCTACACCTTC	CASSYSGTGINYGYTF
.	TRBV27	.	TRBJ2-7	TGTGCCAGCAGTTTCCCAGGGGCGGGCTACGAGCAGTACTTC	CASSFPGAGYEQYF
few	TRBV2	TRBD1	TRBJ1-1	TGTGCCAGCAAGGGAGGGACAGGGAACACTGAAGCTTTCTTT	CASKGGTGNTEAFF
.	TRBV5-5	.	TRBJ1-6	TGTGCCAGCAGCTTGGCCTTGCAAACAGGACTGTATAATTCACCCCTCCACTTT	CASSLALQTGLYNSPLHF
.	TRBV4-1	TRBD1	TRBJ1-2	TGCGCCAGCAGCCAAGCGGGACAGGGAATCGGCTATGGCTACACCTTC	CASSQAGQGIGYGYTF
.	TRBV5-4	.	TRBJ1-4	TGTGCCAGCAGCTTAGGGAGCGAAAAACTGTTTTTT	CASSLGSEKLFF
.	TRBV7-2	TRBD2	TRBJ2-1	TGTGCCAGCAGCGCACTAGCGGGTTCCTACAATGAGCAGTTCTTC	CASSALAGSYNEQFF
few	TRBV6-5	.	TRBJ1-5	TGTGCCAGCGGCATTCGGGGACAGCCCCAGCATTTT	CASGIRGQPQHF
.	TRBV19	.	TRBJ2-3	TGTGCCAGTAGTCTGATAACTACTAGCACAGATACGCAGTATTTT	CASSLITTSTDTQYF
few	TRBV6-5	.	TRBJ1-5	TGTGCCAGCAACCCACAGGAGGGGATTGGTCAGCCCCAGCATTTT	CASNPQEGIGQPQHF
.	TRBV12-3/TRBV12-4	.	TRBJ1-2	TGTGCCAGCAGTCGAGGCCGCTGGGGCTACACCTTC	CASSRGRWGYTF
.	TRBV19	.	TRBJ2-7	TGTGCCAGTAGTGTGGGACCGGGCGAGCAGTACTTC	CASSVGPGEQYF